A selection of T cell receptor beta chains follows, all from one sample in a study of cytomegalovirus exposure and HLA in healthy donors. Sequenced by immunoSEQ multiplex PCR; TCRdb stores in-frame clones only, minus some. Altogether about 93,000 clones are present, around 73% being singletons, with the ten largest covering about 3%. The sample comprised PBMCs. The source is a middle-aged woman in good health and CMV-seronegative. Each CDR3 is given with its conserved first and last residue. The order of the fields is V gene, clone size, D gene, J gene, CDR3 DNA, CDR3 protein. D genes are given only for firm matches. Size values are once, few and many counts, or a class for expanded clones, and some rows have none.

V: TRBV7-8; size: -; D: TRBD1; J: TRBJ2-7; DNA: TGTGCCAGCAGCTTAGCCGGGACAGGCTCCGAGCAGTACTTC; CDR3: CASSLAGTGSEQYF
V: TRBV10-1; size: -; D: -; J: TRBJ2-7; DNA: TGCGCCAGCAGTGAGGGCCCAACCTACGAGCAGTACTTC; CDR3: CASSEGPTYEQYF
V: TRBV4-3; size: -; D: TRBD2; J: TRBJ2-5; DNA: TGCGCCAGCAGCCAGGGCCCGGGACTAGCGGAAGAGACCCAGTACTTC; CDR3: CASSQGPGLAEETQYF
V: TRBV6-1; size: -; D: -; J: TRBJ1-2; DNA: TGTGCCAGCAGTGACAGTGGACAGCCCTATGGCTACACCTTC; CDR3: CASSDSGQPYGYTF
V: TRBV29-1; size: -; D: TRBD1; J: TRBJ1-2; DNA: TGCAGCGCCACAGGGGGCGTAGTGGGGGGTGGCTACACCTTC; CDR3: CSATGGVVGGGYTF
V: TRBV19; size: -; D: -; J: TRBJ2-1; DNA: TGTGCCAGTAGTGCTTCCGGGACTGACTACAATGAGCAGTTCTTC; CDR3: CASSASGTDYNEQFF
V: TRBV19; size: -; D: -; J: TRBJ1-2; DNA: TGTGCCAGTAGTATAGACAGGTTCTATGGCTACACCTTC; CDR3: CASSIDRFYGYTF
V: TRBV30; size: once; D: -; J: TRBJ1-2; DNA: TGTGCCTGGATTGCCCAGGGCCGAGGACCCTATGGCTACACCTTC; CDR3: CAWIAQGRGPYGYTF
V: TRBV6-6; size: -; D: -; J: TRBJ2-7; DNA: TGTGCCAGCAGTTACTCTTCCAGGGGCCCCTATGAGCAGTACTTC; CDR3: CASSYSSRGPYEQYF
V: TRBV27; size: -; D: -; J: TRBJ1-1; DNA: TGTGCCAGCAGTTTATTGGGCAGGGCGAACACTGAAGCTTTCTTT; CDR3: CASSLLGRANTEAFF
V: TRBV5-1; size: few; D: TRBD1; J: TRBJ2-1; DNA: TGCGCCAGCAGCTTGGGACAGGGCTACAATGAGCAGTTCTTC; CDR3: CASSLGQGYNEQFF
V: TRBV7-2; size: -; D: -; J: TRBJ1-1; DNA: TGTGCCAGCAGCTCCCACTACAGCGGGAACACTGAAGCTTTCTTT; CDR3: CASSSHYSGNTEAFF
V: TRBV15; size: few; D: TRBD1; J: TRBJ1-3; DNA: TGTGCCACCAGCAGAGATAGGACAGGGGGAAACACCATATATTTT; CDR3: CATSRDRTGGNTIYF
V: TRBV6-1; size: -; D: -; J: TRBJ2-2; DNA: TGTGCCAGCAGTGCCGCGGGAACATTCACCGGGGAGCTGTTTTTT; CDR3: CASSAAGTFTGELFF